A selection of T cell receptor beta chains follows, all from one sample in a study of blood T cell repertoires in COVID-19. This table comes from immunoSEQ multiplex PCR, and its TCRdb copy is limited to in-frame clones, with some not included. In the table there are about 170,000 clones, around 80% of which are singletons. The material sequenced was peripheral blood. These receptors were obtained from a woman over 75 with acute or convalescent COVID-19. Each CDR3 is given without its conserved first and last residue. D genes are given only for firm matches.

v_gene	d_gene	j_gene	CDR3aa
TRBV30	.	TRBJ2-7	AWSQGQGNEQY
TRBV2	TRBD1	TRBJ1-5	ASTGDRDQPQH
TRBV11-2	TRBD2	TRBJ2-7	ASSLGLAGGSKQY
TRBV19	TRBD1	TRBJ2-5	ASSIDLTGGASETQY
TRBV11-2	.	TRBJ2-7	ASSLTVDEQY
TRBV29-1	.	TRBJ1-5	SALTDSNQPQH
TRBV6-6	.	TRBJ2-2	ASYGAGELF
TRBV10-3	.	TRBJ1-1	AISDPLWGMNTEAF
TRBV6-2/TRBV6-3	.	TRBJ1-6	ASSYPMRSPLH
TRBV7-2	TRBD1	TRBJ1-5	ASRTGEGQPQH
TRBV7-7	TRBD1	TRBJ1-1	ASSLGQGTEAF
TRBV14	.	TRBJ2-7	AIPYGEYEQY
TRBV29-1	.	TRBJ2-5	SVASGRRETQY
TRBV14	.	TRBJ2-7	ASSPMGRPYEQY
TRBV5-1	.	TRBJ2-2	ASSPSGASRRNTGELF
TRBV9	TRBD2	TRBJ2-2	ASSVGLAGTGELF
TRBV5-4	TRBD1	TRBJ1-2	ASSARTGLGYGYT
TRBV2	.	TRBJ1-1	ASTDTNTEAF
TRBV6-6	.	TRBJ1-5	ASSYSSRNQPQH
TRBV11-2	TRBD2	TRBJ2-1	ASSLSGRSDNEQF
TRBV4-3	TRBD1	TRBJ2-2	ASSQNLGGTGGHTGELF
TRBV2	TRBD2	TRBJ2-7	ASSFSGTRYEQY
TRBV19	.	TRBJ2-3	ASSIGGSGTDTQY
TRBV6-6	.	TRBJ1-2	ASAGQGRNYGYT
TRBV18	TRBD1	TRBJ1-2	ASSPPAAGGRGYT
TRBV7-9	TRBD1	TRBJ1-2	ASSSGADRALGGYT
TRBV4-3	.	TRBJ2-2	ASSKGQSNTGELF
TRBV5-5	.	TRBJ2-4	ASSFALLAKNIQY
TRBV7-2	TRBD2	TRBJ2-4	ASSPPGGRDIQY
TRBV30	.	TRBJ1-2	AWYTGGYT
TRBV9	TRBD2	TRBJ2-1	ASSVQRGDGTSGRANEQF
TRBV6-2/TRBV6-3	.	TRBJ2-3	ASSYSKADTDTQY
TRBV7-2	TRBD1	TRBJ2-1	ASSFRSRGHLSYNEQF
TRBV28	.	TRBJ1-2	ASSLGQAIGYT
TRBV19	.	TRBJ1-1	AIHLEQRGTEAF
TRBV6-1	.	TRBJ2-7	ASSEGGSVLYEQY
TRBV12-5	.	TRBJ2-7	ASGLSHRGGSYEQY
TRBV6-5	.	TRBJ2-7	ASSYGRDTFYEQY
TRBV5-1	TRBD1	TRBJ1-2	ASSSGQPLYGYT
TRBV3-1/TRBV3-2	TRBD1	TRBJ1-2	ASSQEGTVHYGYT
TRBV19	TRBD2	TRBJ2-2	ASSPSGNTGELF
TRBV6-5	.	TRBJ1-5	ASSYAGHNQPQH
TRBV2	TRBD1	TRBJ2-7	ASSPWDSSYEQY
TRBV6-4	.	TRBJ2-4	ASSDKVMGRKNIQY
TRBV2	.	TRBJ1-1	ASTAGAGAEAF
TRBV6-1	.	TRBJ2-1	ASSERVGRGDNEQF
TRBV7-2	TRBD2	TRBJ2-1	ASSLSGTSGRNEQF
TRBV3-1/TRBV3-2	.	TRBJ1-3	ASRKGSGNTIY
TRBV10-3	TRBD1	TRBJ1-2	ATSQQGAANYGYT
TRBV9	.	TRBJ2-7	ASGLAPTYEQY
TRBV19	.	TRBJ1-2	ASSSPANYGYT
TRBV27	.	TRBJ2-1	ASSSGTLLGEQF
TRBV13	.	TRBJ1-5	ASSLGGAGRRQPQH
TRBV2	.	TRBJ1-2	ASSPEQGSYGYT
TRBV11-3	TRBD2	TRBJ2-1	ASSPDAGDEQF
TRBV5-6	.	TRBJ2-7	ASSYREPTYEQY
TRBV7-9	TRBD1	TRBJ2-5	ASSLGTGEETQY
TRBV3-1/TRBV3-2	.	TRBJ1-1	ASSQERTLMNTEAF
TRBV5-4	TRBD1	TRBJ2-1	ASSSGQGFDEQF
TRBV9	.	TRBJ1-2	ASSVGGVHT